This is a list of T cell receptor beta chains from one sample in a study of technical replicates of blood from a handful of donors. Repertoires were generated with immunoSEQ multiplex PCR, while TCRdb's copy carries only in-frame clones and drops some. This sample has 35,000 to 50,000 clones, with 95% to 97% found just once. Sequenced input: T cells isolated from PBMCs. All receptors come from a human donor in good health. CDR3s include the opening cysteine and the closing phenylalanine or tryptophan. The D gene is left open where the match is weak. Size values are once, few and many counts, or a class for expanded clones, and some rows have none.

>.|TRBJ2-1|TRBV29-1|.|12
CSVGQGGNEQFF
TGCAGCGTTGGACAGGGAGGAAATGAGCAGTTCTTC
>TRBD1|TRBJ2-1|TRBV29-1|.|14
CSVAGTGVVDEQFF
TGCAGCGTTGCGGGGACAGGGGTAGTCGATGAGCAGTTCTTC
>.|TRBJ1-1|TRBV14|.|12
CASSPQGTEAFF
TGTGCCAGCAGCCCCCAGGGGACTGAAGCTTTCTTT
>.|TRBJ2-7|TRBV5-6|.|13
CASSFRLLQEQYF
TGTGCCAGCAGCTTTCGACTACTCCAGGAGCAGTACTTC
>.|TRBJ1-1|TRBV27|.|13
CASTGSRSTEAFF
TGTGCCAGTACAGGGTCTCGGAGCACTGAAGCTTTCTTT
>.|TRBJ1-5|TRBV19|.|14
CASSKTGGNQPQHF
TGTGCCAGTAGTAAAACGGGGGGCAATCAGCCCCAGCATTTT
>.|TRBJ1-3|TRBV6-5|.|16
CASSYSTLGGLGTIYF
TGTGCCAGCAGTTACTCGACTTTGGGGGGGTTGGGTACCATATATTTT
>TRBD1|TRBJ1-2|TRBV6-5|.|13
CASSSQGGKGYTF
TGTGCCAGCAGTTCACAGGGGGGGAAGGGCTACACCTTC
>.|TRBJ2-6|TRBV7-2|.|15
CASSLGLSGANVLTF
TGTGCCAGCAGCTTAGGTCTCTCTGGGGCCAACGTCCTGACTTTC
>.|TRBJ2-7|TRBV6-6|.|16
CASSFGQILDLDEQYF
TGTGCCAGCAGTTTCGGACAGATCCTAGACCTAGACGAGCAGTACTTC
>.|TRBJ2-7|TRBV5-1|.|13
CASSLAPVYEQYF
TGCGCCAGCAGCTTGGCCCCCGTCTACGAGCAGTACTTC
>.|TRBJ2-3|TRBV5-1|.|16
CASSLVLATSTDTQYF
TGCGCCAGCAGCTTGGTTTTAGCGACTAGCACAGATACGCAGTATTTT
>.|TRBJ2-3|TRBV7-3|.|14
CASSSSLAADTQYF
TGTGCCAGCAGCTCCTCGCTGGCGGCAGATACGCAGTATTTT
>.|TRBJ2-5|TRBV2|.|13
CASSRQVMETQYF
TGTGCCAGCAGCAGACAGGTCATGGAGACCCAGTACTTC
>.|TRBJ2-7|TRBV29-1|.|12
CSAYGAEYEQYF
TGCAGCGCCTATGGGGCTGAGTACGAGCAGTACTTC
>TRBD2|TRBJ2-2|TRBV11-1|once|15
CASRLLAGFGGELFF
TGTGCCAGCAGATTACTAGCGGGGTTTGGCGGGGAGCTGTTTTTT
>.|TRBJ1-4|TRBV10-3|.|15
CAISEREGRKEKLFF
TGTGCCATCAGTGAGAGGGAGGGAAGAAAAGAAAAACTGTTTTTT
>.|TRBJ2-1|TRBV9|.|16
CASSVEGRRLANEQFF
TGTGCCAGCAGCGTAGAGGGTAGGCGCCTAGCTAATGAGCAGTTCTTC
>.|TRBJ2-2|TRBV19|.|14
CASSNGILTGELFF
TGTGCCAGTAGTAACGGGATACTCACCGGGGAGCTGTTTTTT
>.|TRBJ1-2|TRBV30|.|14
CAWSVWTVNYGYTF
TGTGCCTGGAGTGTCTGGACAGTTAACTATGGCTACACCTTC
>TRBD2|TRBJ2-7|TRBV7-2|.|16
CASSSWASGFNYEQYF
TGTGCCAGCAGCTCCTGGGCTAGCGGTTTTAACTACGAGCAGTACTTC
>.|TRBJ2-7|TRBV27|.|14
CASSLAGKGYEQYF
TGTGCCAGCAGTTTAGCGGGGAAAGGGTACGAGCAGTACTTC
>.|TRBJ2-7|TRBV4-1|.|15
CASSQDTRSSYEQYF
TGCGCCAGCAGCCAAGATACCCGTAGCTCCTACGAGCAGTACTTC
>.|TRBJ2-7|TRBV18|.|12
CASSPPAEEQYF
TGTGCCAGCTCACCCCCCGCGGAGGAGCAGTACTTC
>TRBD1|TRBJ1-2|TRBV27|.|14
CASSRTGASYGYTF
TGTGCCAGCAGCCGTACAGGGGCCTCCTATGGCTACACCTTC
>TRBD1|TRBJ2-3|TRBV19|.|19
CASSIQEEGTGGLGDTQYF
TGTGCCAGTAGTATTCAGGAAGAGGGGACAGGAGGCCTCGGAGATACGCAGTATTTT
>.|TRBJ1-1|TRBV20-1|.|10
CSASDREAFF
TGCAGTGCTAGCGACAGAGAAGCTTTCTTT
>.|TRBJ2-3|TRBV6-6|.|14
CASSYSKVGDTQYF
TGTGCCAGCAGTTACTCGAAAGTCGGAGATACGCAGTATTTT
>.|TRBJ1-3|TRBV28|.|16
CASSSLEAGSGNTIYF
TGTGCCAGCAGTTCCCTCGAGGCGGGGTCTGGAAACACCATATATTTT
>TRBD1|TRBJ2-7|TRBV4-1|.|16
CASSQDWDRVSYEQYF
TGCGCCAGCAGCCAAGATTGGGACAGGGTCTCCTACGAGCAGTACTTC
>TRBD2|TRBJ2-2|TRBV30|.|14
CAWSSGLSTGELFF
TGTGCCTGGTCTAGCGGGCTGAGCACCGGGGAGCTGTTTTTT
>TRBD1|TRBJ1-4|TRBV27|.|16
CASRLLQGPANEKLFF
TGTGCCAGCAGATTACTACAGGGGCCTGCTAATGAAAAACTGTTTTTT
>TRBD1|TRBJ2-1|TRBV28|.|13
CAARDRVLSEQFF
TGTGCCGCACGGGACAGGGTGTTATCTGAGCAGTTCTTC
>.|TRBJ1-1|TRBV6-5|once|14
CASSSGAGYTEAFF
TGTGCCAGCAGCTCAGGGGCGGGCTACACTGAAGCTTTCTTT
>.|TRBJ2-5|TRBV27|.|16
CASSLEPTRTQETQYF
TGTGCCAGCAGTTTAGAGCCAACCCGGACACAAGAGACCCAGTACTTC
>TRBD1|TRBJ1-1|TRBV7-8|.|14
CASSSDRDRAEAFF
TGTGCCAGCAGCTCAGACCGGGACAGGGCTGAAGCTTTCTTT
>.|TRBJ2-3|TRBV4-1|.|16
CASSQDHYHNTDTQYF
TGCGCCAGCAGCCAAGATCATTACCACAACACAGATACGCAGTATTTT
>TRBD1|TRBJ1-4|TRBV19|.|14
CASSIVAGGEKLFF
TGTGCCAGTAGTATAGTGGCAGGGGGTGAAAAACTGTTTTTT
>.|TRBJ2-7|TRBV14|once|15
CASSPLGRSDYEQYF
TGTGCCAGCAGTCCTCTTGGGAGGAGCGACTACGAGCAGTACTTC
>.|TRBJ1-5|TRBV19|.|13
CASSIGGNQPQHF
TGTGCCAGTAGTATTGGCGGAAATCAGCCCCAGCATTTT